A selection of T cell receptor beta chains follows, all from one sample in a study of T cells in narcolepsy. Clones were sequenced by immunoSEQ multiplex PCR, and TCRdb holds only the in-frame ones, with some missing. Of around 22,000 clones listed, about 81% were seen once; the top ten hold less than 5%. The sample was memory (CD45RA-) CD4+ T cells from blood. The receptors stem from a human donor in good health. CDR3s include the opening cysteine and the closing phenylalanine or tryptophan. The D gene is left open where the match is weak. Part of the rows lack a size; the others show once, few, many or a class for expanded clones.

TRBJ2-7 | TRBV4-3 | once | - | CASSQGWVGGAGSYEQYF | TGCGCCAGCAGCCAAGGATGGGTGGGGGGGGCCGGTTCCTACGAGCAGTACTTC
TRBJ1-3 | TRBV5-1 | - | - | CASSPPTGSGNTIYF | TGCGCCAGCAGCCCACCGACAGGCTCTGGAAACACCATATATTTT
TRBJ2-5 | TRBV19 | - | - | CASSTGRHPNPTETQYF | TGTGCCAGTAGCACCGGGAGACACCCGAACCCAACGGAGACCCAGTACTTC
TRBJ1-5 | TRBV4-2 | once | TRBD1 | CASSGGTGSNQPQHF | TGTGCCAGCAGCGGCGGGACAGGGAGCAATCAGCCCCAGCATTTT
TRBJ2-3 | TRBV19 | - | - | CASSLADTQYF | TGTGCCAGTAGTCTGGCAGATACGCAGTATTTT
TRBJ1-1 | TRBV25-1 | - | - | CASSEGTEAFF | TGTGCCAGCAGTGAAGGGACTGAAGCTTTCTTT
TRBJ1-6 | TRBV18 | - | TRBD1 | CASSPGQGPLHF | TGTGCCAGCTCACCAGGACAGGGCCCCCTCCACTTT
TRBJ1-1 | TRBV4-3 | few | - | CASSRKPRDSNTEAFF | TGCGCCAGCAGCCGTAAGCCCCGGGACTCCAACACTGAAGCTTTCTTT
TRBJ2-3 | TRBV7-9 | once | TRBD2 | CASSVGLAGGADTQYF | TGTGCCAGCAGCGTGGGACTAGCGGGGGGTGCAGATACGCAGTATTTT
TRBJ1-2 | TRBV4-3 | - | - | CASSQEEGTYGYTF | TGCGCCAGCAGCCAAGAGGAGGGCACGTATGGCTACACCTTC
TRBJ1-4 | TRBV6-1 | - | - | CASSEVSEKLFF | TGTGCCAGCAGTGAAGTCTCCGAAAAACTGTTTTTT
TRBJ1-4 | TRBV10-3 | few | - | CAISESGGVGEKLFF | TGTGCCATCAGTGAGTCGGGAGGGGTCGGTGAAAAACTGTTTTTT
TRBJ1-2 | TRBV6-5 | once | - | CASSSLTGGPNYGYTF | TGTGCCAGCAGTTCCCTCACCGGGGGGCCCAACTATGGCTACACCTTC
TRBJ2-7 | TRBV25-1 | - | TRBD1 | CASSPKDRFAYEQYF | TGTGCCAGCAGTCCTAAGGACAGGTTCGCCTACGAGCAGTACTTC
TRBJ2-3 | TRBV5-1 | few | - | CASSSPSPGHTQYF | TGCGCCAGCAGCTCGCCCTCCCCGGGTCATACGCAGTATTTT
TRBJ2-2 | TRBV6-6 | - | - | CASSLNGGTGELFF | TGTGCCAGCAGTTTAAATGGCGGCACCGGGGAGCTGTTTTTT
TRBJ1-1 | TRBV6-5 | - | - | CASREGPANTEAFF | TGTGCCAGCAGAGAGGGGCCGGCGAACACTGAAGCTTTCTTT
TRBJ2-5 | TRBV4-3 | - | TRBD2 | CASSLGLGQETQYF | TGCGCCAGCAGCCTGGGACTAGGCCAAGAGACCCAGTACTTC
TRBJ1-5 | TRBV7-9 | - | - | CASSPGGRDNQPQHF | TGTGCCAGCAGTCCCGGCGGGAGGGACAATCAGCCCCAGCATTTT
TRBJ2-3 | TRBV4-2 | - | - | CASSLQEGGVDTQYF | TGTGCCAGCAGCCTTCAGGAGGGGGGTGTAGATACGCAGTATTTT
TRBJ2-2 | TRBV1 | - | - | CTSSRPPGGQGVRTGELFF | TGCACCAGCAGCCGCCCACCCGGGGGGCAAGGGGTGAGGACCGGGGAGCTGTTTTTT
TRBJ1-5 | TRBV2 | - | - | CASSELGAGNQPQHF | TGTGCCAGCAGTGAATTGGGGGCTGGGAATCAGCCCCAGCATTTT
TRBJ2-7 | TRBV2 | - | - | CASGVDPMSSYEQYF | TGTGCCAGCGGGGTTGACCCAATGAGCTCCTACGAGCAGTACTTC
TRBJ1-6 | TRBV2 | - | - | CASKAGDNSPLHF | TGTGCCAGCAAGGCAGGGGATAATTCACCCCTCCACTTT
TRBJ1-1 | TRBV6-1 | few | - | CASSVSVGTEAFF | TGTGCCAGCAGTGTCTCGGTTGGCACTGAAGCTTTCTTT
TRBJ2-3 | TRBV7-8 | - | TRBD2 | CASSLREAGKGTDTQYF | TGTGCCAGCAGCCTTCGGGAGGCAGGGAAAGGTACAGATACGCAGTATTTT
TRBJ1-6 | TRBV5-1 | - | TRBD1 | CASRMRTGKDSPLHF | TGCGCCAGCAGGATGAGGACAGGGAAAGATTCACCCCTCCACTTT
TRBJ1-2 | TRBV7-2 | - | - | CASSLARRGVGYTF | TGTGCCAGCAGCTTAGCGCGCAGGGGAGTTGGCTACACCTTC
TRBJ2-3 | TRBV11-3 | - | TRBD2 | CASQPMVAGVTQYF | TGTGCCAGCCAACCGATGGTAGCGGGGGTCACGCAGTATTTT
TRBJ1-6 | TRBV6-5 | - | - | CASSSFSNNSPLHF | TGTGCCAGCAGTTCGTTCAGTAATAATTCACCCCTCCACTTT
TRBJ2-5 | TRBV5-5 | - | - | CASSHRPSQETQYF | TGTGCCAGCAGCCACCGACCCTCCCAAGAGACCCAGTACTTC
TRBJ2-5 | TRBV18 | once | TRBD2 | CASSPPPSGGYQETQYF | TGTGCCAGCTCACCACCCCCTAGCGGGGGGTACCAAGAGACCCAGTACTTC
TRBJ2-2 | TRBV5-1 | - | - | CASSYRLTGELFF | TGCGCCAGCAGTTACAGGTTAACCGGGGAGCTGTTTTTT
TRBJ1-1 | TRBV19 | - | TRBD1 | CASRPGQTSEAFF | TGTGCCAGTAGACCGGGACAGACGAGTGAAGCTTTCTTT
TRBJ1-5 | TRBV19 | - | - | CASSIVTGQPQHF | TGTGCCAGTAGTATAGTAACAGGGCAGCCCCAGCATTTT
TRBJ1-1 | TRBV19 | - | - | CASSRTPSTAEAFF | TGTGCCAGTAGCCGGACACCCTCCACCGCTGAAGCTTTCTTT
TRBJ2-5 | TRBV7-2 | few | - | CASSITSGTQYF | TGTGCCAGCAGCATCACCTCCGGGACCCAGTACTTC
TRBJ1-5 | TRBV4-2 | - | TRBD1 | CASSPRTGNQPQHF | TGTGCCAGCAGCCCTCGGACAGGAAATCAGCCCCAGCATTTT
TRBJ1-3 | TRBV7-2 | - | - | CASSQIATLNSGNTIYF | TGTGCCAGCAGCCAAATCGCTACTCTCAACTCTGGAAACACCATATATTTT
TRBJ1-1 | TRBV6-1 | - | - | CASSFRVGNTEAFF | TGTGCCAGCAGTTTTCGGGTCGGGAACACTGAAGCTTTCTTT
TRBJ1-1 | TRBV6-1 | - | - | CASRNSLGGGTEAFF | TGTGCCAGCAGAAACTCCTTGGGAGGGGGCACTGAAGCTTTCTTT
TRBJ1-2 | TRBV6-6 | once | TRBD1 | CASSYSQGVKSGYTF | TGTGCCAGCAGTTACAGTCAGGGGGTAAAAAGTGGCTACACCTTC
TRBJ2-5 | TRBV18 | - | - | CASSPGETQYF | TGTGCCAGCTCACCGGGGGAGACCCAGTACTTC
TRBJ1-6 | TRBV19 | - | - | CASNQSPLHF | TGTGCCAGTAACCAGTCTCCCCTCCACTTT
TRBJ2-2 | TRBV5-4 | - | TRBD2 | CASSGLAGAANTGELFF | TGTGCCAGCAGCGGACTAGCGGGGGCCGCGAACACCGGGGAGCTGTTTTTT
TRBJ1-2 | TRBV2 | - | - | CASKGGPTINYGYTF | TGTGCCAGCAAGGGGGGGCCCACAATTAACTATGGCTACACCTTC
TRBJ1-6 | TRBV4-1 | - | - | CASSQGAQEGYSPLHF | TGCGCCAGCAGCCAAGGGGCACAGGAAGGGTATTCACCCCTCCACTTT
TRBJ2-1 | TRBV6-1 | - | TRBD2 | CASRGGGRDEQFF | TGTGCCAGCAGGGGCGGGGGGCGGGATGAGCAGTTCTTC
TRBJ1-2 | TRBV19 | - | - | CARERGRGYGYTF | TGTGCCAGGGAGAGAGGGAGGGGCTATGGCTACACCTTC
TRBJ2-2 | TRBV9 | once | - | CASSSLTGELFF | TGTGCCAGCAGTAGCCTCACCGGGGAGCTGTTTTTT